These 18 T cell receptor beta chains were sequenced from one sample in a study of CD8+CD57+ T cells in acquired aplastic anemia (dated by TCRdb to between 2017 and 2018). The sample was run on an Illumina HiSeq 2000. Genomic DNA served as template for TCR beta VDJ combination and CDR3 sequence profiling. The raw public data were reprocessed by TCRdb itself: fastp quality trimming at Q25, MiXCR clonotype calling, in-frame beta chains only. Here each entry gathers all rows of one CDR3 protein and keeps the most common genes and DNA. In this sample the table shows about 150,000 distinct CDR3 sequences, approximately 52% of which occur a single time. The ten largest clones represent approximately 12% of the sample. Patients chosen for sequencing had shown expansion of CD8+CD57+ cells by flow cytometry. The sequenced material came from sorted CD4+, CD8+, or CD8+CD57+ T cells (not recorded which) from PBMCs. Receptors originate from a human donor with aplastic anemia.

This clonotype was observed a handful of times. The chain joins TRBV27 to TRBJ1-2, with D hard to call. Trimming took off 4 bases at V and 7 bases at J, with 13 bases between the two ends. This CDR3 region has 13 residues. Germline CDR1 is MNHEY and CDR2 is SMNVEV (reference sequence). In DNA, the CDR3 is TGTGCCAGCAGTTCCTCCGGGCCCCCTGGCTACACCTTC. Translated: CASSSSGPPGYTF.

This clonotype was seen at least ten times. The gene calls are TRBV9 and TRBJ2-5; weak D call: TRBD2 (5 bases). In germline, CDR1 is SGDLS, CDR2 YYNGEE. The CDR3 has 14 residues. Trimming stripped 0 bases from V and 5 bases from J, with 11 bases between. In DNA, the CDR3 is TGTGCCAGCAGCGTAGTCGAGGGATCCGAGACCCAGTACTTC. Translating gives CASSVVEGSETQYF. The complete variable domain, with remaining parts taken from reference TRBV9 and TRBJ2-5, reads DSGVTQTPKHLITATGQRVTLRCSPRSGDLSVYWYQQSLDQGLQFLIQYYNGEERAKGNILERFSAQQFPDLHSELNLSSLELGDSALYFCASSVVEGSETQYFGPGTRLLVL.

In its sample, this clonotype was seen many times. The chain uses TRBV9 and TRBJ1-6; TRBD1 aligns across 7 bases. The CDR3 has 16 amino acids. Trimming at V came to 3 bases and at J to 6 bases, leaving 9 bases not matched to a gene. The germline CDR1 and CDR2 sequences are SGDLS and YYNGEE. The CDR3, as DNA: TGTGCCAGCAGCGCTCGGAGACAGGGAGGTAATTCACCCCTCCACTTT. This encodes CASSARRQGGNSPLHF. Full variable domain (remainder filled in from reference TRBV9 and TRBJ1-6): DSGVTQTPKHLITATGQRVTLRCSPRSGDLSVYWYQQSLDQGLQFLIQYYNGEERAKGNILERFSAQQFPDLHSELNLSSLELGDSALYFCASSARRQGGNSPLHFGNGTRLTVT.

This rearrangement joins TRBV9 to TRBJ1-6; D remains ambiguous. Per germline, CDR1 SGDLS and CDR2 YYNGEE. The CDR3 is made up of 15 amino acids. The V end lost 0 bases, the J end lost 6 bases, and 10 bases lay between the germline ends. CDR3 protein: CASSVGVQINSPLHF. CDR3 DNA: TGTGCCAGCAGCGTAGGAGTACAGATTAATTCACCCCTCCACTTT.

As regards this clonotype: This could be a read error, since a much larger clone is one nucleotide away. The chain has TRBV18 and TRBJ1-2; 10 bases are a match to TRBD1. The junction had 6 bases not matched to a gene; V was cut back by 5 bases and J by 6 bases. Germline lookup yields CDR1 KGHSH and CDR2 LQKENI. The CDR3 is 14 residues long. CDR3 bases: TGTGCCAGCTCAAGGGACAGGGGCCCCGATGGCTACACCTTC. Translated: CASSRDRGPDGYTF.

This clonotype was observed at least ten times. The chain has TRBV10-3 and TRBJ1-1; D call uncertain. The CDR3 is made up of 16 amino acids. CDR1 and CDR2 from the germline V gene are ENHRY and SYGVKD. The V end lost 0 bases, the J end lost 2 bases, and 13 bases lay between the germline ends. The CDR3 reads CAISESNGRINTEAFF. CDR3 sequence (DNA): TGTGCCATCAGTGAGTCGAATGGACGGATTAACACTGAAGCTTTCTTT.

This clonotype was counted at least ten times. The chain carries TRBV12-3 or TRBV12-4 and TRBJ1-2; D gene uncertain. The length of the CDR3 is 14 residues. V was shortened by 6 bases and J by 2 bases, with 13 bases between the two germline ends. The CDR3 is CASSPSSLNYGYTF. For the CDR3, the DNA is TGTGCCAGCAGCCCCTCGAGTTTGAACTATGGCTACACCTTC.

The chain recombines TRBV20-1 with TRBJ2-7; 10 nucleotides align to TRBD2. This CDR3 is built from 14 residues. Germline V CDR1 and CDR2: DFQATT, SNEGSKA (reference sequence). Trimming removed 3 bases from V and 8 bases from J; junction bases left unmatched: 10. Written as DNA, the CDR3 is TGCAGTGCTAGTCCACTACTAGCGGGGAACAAGCAGTACTTC. Residues: CSASPLLAGNKQYF.

The V gene is TRBV11-3, the J gene TRBJ2-7, with 9 bases identical to TRBD1. This CDR3 region has 15 residues. The V segment lost 6 bases and the J segment 2 bases; nucleotides outside the gene matches: 8. Germline V gene data show CDR1 as SGHNT and CDR2 as YENEEA. Written as DNA, the CDR3 is TGTGCCAGCAGTCCAGGGACAGGGTTTACCTACGAGCAGTACTTC. Its protein product is CASSPGTGFTYEQYF.

The table lists this clonotype with many counts. CDR3 nucleotides: TGCGCCAGCAGCCAGGGACTAGCGGGCACCGGGGAGCTGTTTTTT. This translates into CASSQGLAGTGELFF. The J gene is TRBJ2-2, the V gene TRBV4-3; TRBD2 matches at 12 bases. Trimming removed 3 bases from V and 4 bases from J; junction bases left unmatched: 0. Germline V gives CDR1 LGHNA, CDR2 YSLEER. This CDR3 contains 15 residues.

CDR3: CAISELGQGGTDTQYF. DNA for the CDR3: TGTGCCATCAGTGAGTTAGGGCAGGGTGGCACAGATACGCAGTATTTT. The chain carries TRBV10-3 and TRBJ2-3, with TRBD1 as a possible D gene (5 bases). This CDR3 is 16 amino acids long. Germline values: CDR1 ENHRY, CDR2 SYGVKD. The ends were cut back, 1 base at V and 1 base at J, with 12 bases in the middle.

The chain carries TRBV5-1 and TRBJ2-7, with 9 bases aligning to TRBD2. Germline V CDR1 and CDR2: SGHRS, YFSETQ. The V and J ends lost 2 bases and 4 bases, in that order; junction bases with no gene match: 7. The length of the CDR3 is 15 residues. CDR3 residues: CASSFHNSGSYEQYF. The CDR3 DNA follows: TGCGCCAGCAGCTTTCATAATAGCGGGAGTTACGAGCAGTACTTC.

This clonotype was seen many times. CDR3 DNA: TGTGCCATCAGTGAGTCCTTCAACAGGGCACGGAACACTGAAGCTTTCTTT. Translation: CAISESFNRARNTEAFF. The chain joins TRBV10-3 to TRBJ1-1; TRBD1 is a possible D gene (6 bases). CDR3 length equals 17 residues. Germline CDR1 and CDR2: ENHRY and SYGVKD. V was shortened by 0 bases and J by 1 base, with 15 bases between the two germline ends.

This clonotype was detected many times. The chain is built from TRBV20-1 and TRBJ1-2, with a weak D call TRBD1 (5 bases). Germline V gene lookup returns CDR1 DFQATT and CDR2 SNEGSKA (reference sequence). V lost 5 bases to trimming and J lost 4 bases, with 17 bases between them. This CDR3 has 14 residues. The chain's CDR3 is CSARRGAPSYGYTF. CDR3 nucleotide sequence: TGCAGTGCTCGTCGTGGGGCCCCATCCTATGGCTACACCTTC.

This clonotype was seen many times. The CDR3 is CASNPGTSSYNEQFF. The CDR3 DNA reads TGTGCCAGCAACCCCGGGACTAGCTCCTACAATGAGCAGTTCTTC. The chain links TRBV7-8 to TRBJ2-1, with 8 bases matching TRBD2. The V gene's germline CDR1 is SGHVS and CDR2 FQNEAQ. This CDR3 contains 15 residues. V dropped 7 bases and J dropped 0; count of bases not matched to a gene: 5. Filled out from reference TRBV7-8 and TRBJ2-1, the complete variable domain reads GAGVSQSPRYKVAKRGQDVALRCDPISGHVSLFWYQQALGQGPEFLTYFQNEAQLDKSGLPSDRFFAERPEGSVSTLKIQRTQQEDSAVYLCASNPGTSSYNEQFFGPGTRLTVL.

This rearrangement joins TRBV4-1 to TRBJ2-7; D uncertain. V was trimmed by 1 base and J by 7 bases, leaving 2 bases between them. Looked up from germline, CDR1 is MGHRA and CDR2 is YSYEKL. This CDR3 spans 10 amino acids. CDR3 nucleotides: TGCGCCAGCAGCCAAGGAGAGCAGTACTTC. Translation gives CASSQGEQYF.

This clonotype was picked up many times. This chain links TRBV20-1 with TRBJ2-7, with D perhaps matching TRBD1 (6 bases). The V end was cut by 1 base, the J end by 3 bases, with 10 bases between. This CDR3 region has 13 residues. Germline CDR1 reads DFQATT; CDR2 reads SNEGSKA (reference sequence). The CDR3 is CSARGRTVYEQYF. CDR3 nucleotide sequence: TGCAGTGCTAGAGGAAGGACAGTCTACGAGCAGTACTTC.

This clonotype has ten or more counts. The chain carries TRBV19 and TRBJ1-3, with 8 bases matching TRBD1. Unmatched junction bases numbered 11, after V lost 2 bases and J lost 2 bases. The CDR3 length is 18 residues. Germline V gene lookup returns CDR1 LNHDA and CDR2 SQIVND (reference sequence). The CDR3 reads CASSIIATGGFAGNTIYF. For the CDR3, the DNA is TGTGCCAGTAGTATAATTGCCACAGGGGGTTTTGCTGGAAACACCATATATTTT.